What follows is one TCR beta chain and its context. The sample comes from a study of sequential checkpoint blockade in melanoma. Looking at the study overall: Matched biopsies came pretreatment and at week 13 for about 24 patients.

Treatment of the sample: randomized to nivolumab then ipilimumab (arm A) or the reverse (arm B). The germline V gene has CDR1 KGHSH and CDR2 LQKENI. CDR3 size: 15 residues. V shed 4 bases and J 1 base; nucleotides not matched to a gene: 3. The table came from immunoSEQ multiplex PCR; TCRdb's copy has only in-frame clones and leaves some out. The sample contains about 6,100 clones, roughly 19% of which appear only once. Sample: tumor tissue (inferred from file names), taken from a patient given nivolumab and ipilimumab in sequence. The TCR comes from a human donor with melanoma. The chain employs TRBV18 and TRBJ2-3; 9 bases agree with TRBD2. The CDR3, as DNA: TGTGCCAGCTCACGGGGACTAGCTGGCACAGATACGCAGTATTTT. It encodes CASSRGLAGTDTQYF. The entire variable domain, with the rest obtained from reference TRBV18 and TRBJ2-3, is as follows: NAGVMQNPRHLVRRRGQEARLRCSPMKGHSHVYWYRQLPEEGLKFMVYLQKENIIDESGMPKERFSAEFPKEGPSILRIQQVVRGDSAAYFCASSRGLAGTDTQYFGPGTRLTVL.